This T cell receptor beta chain is drawn from a study of T-cell memory formation after mild COVID-19. The sample holds a few counts of this clonotype. The V end was cut by 0 bases, the J end by 2 bases, with 8 bases between. Germline CDR1 is SGDLS and CDR2 is YYNGEE. The CDR3 totals 14 residues. A single record per CDR3 protein comes from TCRdb applying MiXCR to the 5' RACE reads. The table has about 360,000 distinct CDR3 sequences, under 15% seen once. The sequenced sample was PBMCs or a T cell subset sorted from them (not recorded which). The chain combines TRBV9 with TRBJ2-5; perhaps D is TRBD1 or TRBD2 (5 bases each). The sequence came from a man younger than 35 who had mild COVID-19 (a few samples of this study predate the infection). Cell type and time point are not known. This CDR3 reads CASSVGGRQETQYF. The CDR3 coding sequence is TGTGCCAGCAGCGTAGGGGGACGACAAGAGACCCAGTACTTC.